This T cell receptor (beta chain) originates from a study of blood T cell repertoires in COVID-19. TCRdb's copy holds only in-frame clones and misses some; the assay was immunoSEQ multiplex PCR. The sample has approximately 200,000 clones; roughly 80% are singletons. The V gene's germline CDR1 is MDHEN and CDR2 SYDVKM. With 6 bases removed from V and 5 bases from J, the gap between germline ends came to 17 bases. CDR3 length: 14 amino acids. The source is a man aged 60-69 years who had recovered from COVID-19. The chain employs TRBV28 and TRBJ2-7; perhaps TRBD1 as D (6 bases). The sequenced material came from PBMCs or T cells enriched from blood (not recorded which). CDR3 in amino acids: CASRPGRGRHEQYF. The CDR3 DNA reads as TGTGCCAGCAGGCCGGGCAGGGGACGACACGAGCAGTACTTC.